A single sample gave rise to the 30 T cell receptor beta chains below, sequenced in a study of blood T cell repertoires in COVID-19. Only in-frame clones appear in the TCRdb table, and some are missing; sequencing was by immunoSEQ multiplex PCR. The table records around 140,000 clones, about 86% of them present only once. The sequencing sample was made of peripheral blood. All receptors come from a woman in her sixties or seventies with acute or convalescent COVID-19.

This chain uses TRBV11-2 with TRBJ2-5; D possibly corresponds to TRBD1 (5 bases). V was pared by 5 bases and J by 2 bases, with 18 bases between. The CDR3 totals 16 residues. Germline lookup yields CDR1 SGHAT and CDR2 FQNNGV. DNA for the CDR3: TGTGCCAGCAGCCCGACGCTGAGACAGCCTCAAGAGACCCAGTACTTC. It codes for CASSPTLRQPQETQYF.

The rearrangement links TRBV21-1 to TRBJ2-2; TRBD1, the table's D call, was not compared with the DNA. TRBV21-1 represents a pseudogene. The CDR3 consists of 15 residues. The CDR3 spells CASSPRQGLSGELFF. In nucleotides, the CDR3 is TGTGCCAGCAGCCCTAGACAGGGTTTGTCTGGGGAGCTGTTTTTT.

V gene TRBV11-2 combines with J gene TRBJ2-2; TRBD1 is a possible D gene (5 bases). The germline gives CDR1 SGHAT, CDR2 FQNNGV. Trimming left V 4 bases short and J 7 bases short, with 13 bases between. CDR3 length: 14 residues. The CDR3 protein is CASSWRQPGGELFF. As DNA, the CDR3 is TGTGCCAGCAGCTGGCGACAGCCCGGCGGGGAGCTGTTTTTT.

The chain links TRBV13 to TRBJ2-5; 11 positions match TRBD2. CDR1 is PRHDT, CDR2 FYEKMQ, per germline (reference sequence). The CDR3 covers 15 residues. The trim removed 5 bases at V and 2 bases at J, leaving 4 bases unmatched. CDR3 residues: CASSLAGGTQETQYF. The CDR3 DNA is TGTGCCAGCAGCCTAGCGGGGGGAACACAAGAGACCCAGTACTTC.

This clone was counted once. The rearrangement links TRBV21-1 to TRBJ2-3; the D call in the table, TRBD1, was not verified against the DNA. TRBV21-1 is a known pseudogene. This CDR3 is built from 18 residues. CDR3 protein: CASSKKVIQVSSTDTQYF. The CDR3 nucleotides read TGTGCCAGCAGCAAAAAGGTTATACAGGTATCTAGCACAGATACGCAGTATTTT.

As concerns this clone: The same CDR3 is also encoded by other DNA sequences in this sample. The rearrangement uses TRBV6-5 and TRBJ2-7; D is unclear. Germline V gene lookup returns CDR1 MNHEY and CDR2 SVGAGI. Trimming stripped 5 bases from V and 0 bases from J, with 8 bases between. The CDR3 runs to 13 residues. Here the CDR3 reads CASSRGPSYEQYF. Written as DNA, the CDR3 is TGTGCCAGCAGTCGAGGCCCCTCCTACGAGCAGTACTTC.

The V gene is TRBV19, the J gene TRBJ1-1, with a possible D match to TRBD1 (6 bases). Trimming removed 6 bases from V and 10 bases from J, with 21 bases in between. This CDR3 has 14 amino acids. Per germline, CDR1 LNHDA and CDR2 SQIVND (reference sequence). CDR3 sequence reads: CASSLQGELVGAFF. Here the CDR3 DNA reads TGTGCCAGTAGCCTACAGGGCGAATTAGTCGGAGCTTTCTTT.

The chain employs TRBV3-1 (or the pseudogene TRBV3-2) and TRBJ2-3, with D perhaps TRBD2 (5 bases). CDR3 length equals 15 residues. Deletions cut 0 bases from V and 1 base from J, with 8 bases between. The germline V gene encodes CDR1 LGHDT and CDR2 YNNKEL (reference sequence). The DNA of the CDR3 is TGTGCCAGCAGCCAAGACTGGGGAGGCACAGATACGCAGTATTTT. This translates into CASSQDWGGTDTQYF.

The gene calls are TRBV30 and TRBJ1-1; D is unclear. The ends were cut back, 4 bases at V and 0 bases at J, with 9 bases in the middle. CDR1 is GTSNPN, CDR2 SVGIG, per germline (reference sequence). The CDR3 is made up of 13 amino acids. The CDR3 reads CAWIQNMNTEAFF. As DNA, the CDR3 is TGTGCCTGGATACAGAACATGAACACTGAAGCTTTCTTT.

The chain couples TRBV18 to TRBJ1-5; maybe TRBD1 (5 bases). There are 14 residues in the CDR3. The germline V gene encodes CDR1 KGHSH and CDR2 LQKENI. V shed 4 bases and J shed 3 bases, with 10 bases lying between them. CDR3 DNA: TGTGCCAGCTCACGTGACAGCTTCAATCAGCCCCAGCATTTT. It specifies CASSRDSFNQPQHF.

V gene TRBV10-3 combines with J gene TRBJ2-1; TRBD2 matches 8 bases. This CDR3 region has 12 residues. Germline V CDR1 and CDR2: ENHRY, SYGVKD. CDR3 coding DNA: TGTGGGTCCGGGGGGGGCCAGAATGAGCAGTTCTTC. This encodes CGSGGGQNEQFF.

This clone occurred many times. J is TRBJ2-7 and V is TRBV20-1, with TRBD1 as a possible D gene (6 bases). Trimming took 3 bases from V and 4 from J, leaving 22 bases between them. CDR3 length: 16 residues. Looked up from germline, CDR1 is DFQATT and CDR2 is SNEGSKA (reference sequence). CDR3 nucleotides: TGCAGTGCTAGTAGTCCGGACCAGGGGCGCCGGTACGAGCAGTACTTC. Protein: CSASSPDQGRRYEQYF.

The chain uses TRBV28 and TRBJ2-2; 10 positions agree with TRBD2. The CDR3 has 15 residues. Germline V gene sequence: CDR1 MDHEN, CDR2 SYDVKM. Trimming took 7 bases from V and 0 from J; bases not matched to a gene: 2. The chain's CDR3 is CASTLAGANTGELFF. The CDR3 bases are TGTGCCAGCACCCTAGCGGGGGCGAACACCGGGGAGCTGTTTTTT.

The chain is built from TRBV2 and TRBJ2-1; no reliable D call. The CDR3 spans 11 residues. The V and J ends lost 8 bases and 10 bases respectively, with 12 bases between them. The germline CDR1 and CDR2 sequences are SNHLY and FYNNEI. This CDR3 reads CASRFPLEQFF. DNA of the CDR3: TGTGCCAGCCGGTTCCCCTTAGAGCAGTTCTTC.

This clone is a singleton in its sample. The V call is TRBV7-9, the J call TRBJ2-3; possibly TRBD2 for D (5 bases). V lost 1 base to trimming and J lost 3 bases, with 11 bases between them. CDR3 length: 15 residues. The germline gives CDR1 SEHNR, CDR2 FQNEAQ (reference sequence). The DNA of the CDR3 is TGTGCCAGCAGCTTAGGCTCGGGAAAAACAGATACGCAGTATTTT. Protein sequence: CASSLGSGKTDTQYF.

V gene TRBV12-2 combines with J gene TRBJ2-7; the table names TRBD2, a call not compared with the DNA. TRBV12-2 is a pseudogene locus. CDR3 length: 16 residues. Written as DNA, the CDR3 is TGTGCAAGTCTACGGGGGGGTTGGACCAGCTCCTACGAGCAGTACTTC. Translation: CASLRGGWTSSYEQYF.

This chain links TRBV5-1 with TRBJ1-1; 7 positions match TRBD1. The CDR3 is made up of 15 amino acids. Trimming at V came to 4 bases and at J to 0 bases, leaving 6 bases not matched to a gene. Germline CDR1 is SGHRS and CDR2 is YFSETQ. In DNA form, the CDR3 reads TGCGCCAGCAGCCAGGGACAGACCATGAACACTGAAGCTTTCTTT. This encodes CASSQGQTMNTEAFF.

The J gene is TRBJ1-3, the V gene TRBV6-4, with a tentative D call TRBD1 (6 bases). The CDR3 has 15 residues. Trimming stripped 10 bases from V and 5 bases from J, with 21 bases between. The germline V gene encodes CDR1 MRHNA and CDR2 SNTAGT. The CDR3 is CAKGGGPSIRNTIYF. CDR3 nucleotides: TGTGCCAAAGGGGGGGGCCCATCCATTCGAAACACCATATATTTT.

The V call is TRBV29-1, the J call TRBJ2-7, with no clear D. V lost 0 bases and J 5 bases, leaving 14 bases between the germline ends. Germline V gene sequence: CDR1 SQVTM, CDR2 ANQGSEA. The CDR3 loop spans 14 amino acids. In nucleotides, the CDR3 is TGCAGCGTTGAAGACCCCTCGGCGGTGAACGAGCAGTACTTC. It is translated as CSVEDPSAVNEQYF.

CDR3 sequence reads: CASSKPDSNSYNEQFF. In nucleotides, the CDR3 is TGTGCCAGCAGCAAACCCGACTCCAACTCCTACAATGAGCAGTTCTTC. This chain uses TRBV21-1 with TRBJ2-1; the table's D call, TRBD2, has no DNA check behind it. TRBV21-1 is a pseudogene. The CDR3 is 16 residues long.

This clone appeared a few times. The J gene is TRBJ1-6, the V gene TRBV10-1; 9 bases are a match to TRBD1. Trimming at V came to 6 bases and at J to 8 bases, leaving 5 bases not matched to a gene. The CDR3 covers 14 residues. Germline V CDR1 and CDR2: WNHNN, SYGVQD (reference sequence). This CDR3 reads CASSRDREDSPLHF. Here the CDR3 DNA reads TGCGCCAGCAGCCGGGACAGGGAGGATTCACCCCTCCACTTT.

The J gene is TRBJ1-3, the V gene TRBV3-1 (or the pseudogene TRBV3-2); 9 bases agree with TRBD1. This CDR3 region has 16 residues. From germline, CDR1 is LGHDT and CDR2 YNNKEL (reference sequence). The J segment lost 1 base and the V segment lost 5 bases, leaving 6 bases of the junction unmatched. The CDR3 bases are TGTGCCAGCAGCGGGACAGGGTGGAATTCTGGAAACACCATATATTTT. Translated, it gives CASSGTGWNSGNTIYF.

The J gene is TRBJ2-5, the V gene TRBV19; a weak D match, TRBD1 (5 bases). CDR1 is LNHDA, CDR2 SQIVND, per germline (reference sequence). The CDR3 has 15 residues. Trimming cost V 5 bases and J 2 bases, with 15 bases left between them. The CDR3, as DNA: TGTGCCAGTAGTGCGGCCCAGGGCCCGCAAGAGACCCAGTACTTC. Encoded protein: CASSAAQGPQETQYF.

The CDR3 loop is CASSYLEPMNTEAFF. For the CDR3, the DNA is TGTGCCAGCAGTTACTTAGAACCGATGAACACTGAAGCTTTCTTT. V is TRBV6-8 and J is TRBJ1-1, with no clear D. The CDR3 is 15 residues long. Germline-derived CDR1 and CDR2 are MNHGY and SAAAGT. Trimming left V 1 base short and J 0 bases short, with 9 bases between.

The chain carries TRBV7-2 and TRBJ2-2, with D unresolved. Trimming stripped 5 bases from V and 8 bases from J, with 6 bases between. Germline lookup yields CDR1 SGHTA and CDR2 FQGNSA. The CDR3 extends over 11 amino acids. CDR3 DNA sequence: TGTGCCAGCAGCGCCGCGGGGGAGCTGTTTTTT. Encoded protein: CASSAAGELFF.

The CDR3: CASSLYRVRNTEAFF. CDR3 nucleotides: TGTGCCAGCAGCTTGTACAGGGTGCGGAACACTGAAGCTTTCTTT. The chain combines TRBV7-2 with TRBJ1-1, with a possible D match to TRBD1 (6 bases). V lost 3 bases and J lost 1, with 12 bases in between. Germline values: CDR1 SGHTA, CDR2 FQGNSA. The CDR3 spans 15 residues.

The chain has TRBV4-3 and TRBJ1-6, with D unresolved. The CDR3 is 12 amino acids. Germline-derived CDR1 and CDR2 are LGHNA and YSLEER. The ends were cut back, 3 bases at V and 10 bases at J, with 7 bases in the middle. CDR3 loop: CASSQGASPLHF. CDR3 DNA sequence: TGCGCCAGCAGCCAGGGCGCGTCACCCCTCCACTTT.

This chain connects TRBV28 to TRBJ2-3; D might be TRBD2 (6 bases). V was pared by 5 bases and J by 0 bases, with 15 bases between. CDR1 and CDR2 (germline): MDHEN, SYDVKM. The CDR3 sequence is 16 residues long. The CDR3 reads CASSPTGGSSTDTQYF. The CDR3 bases are TGTGCCAGCAGTCCCACTGGGGGGTCTAGCACAGATACGCAGTATTTT.

The chain combines TRBV5-1 with TRBJ2-6; TRBD2 matches 7 bases. The germline V gene has CDR1 SGHRS and CDR2 YFSETQ. The V and J ends lost 3 bases and 7 bases, in that order; junction bases with no gene match: 1. The CDR3 spans 13 residues. CDR3 sequence reads: CASSSGGANVLTF. In nucleotides, the CDR3 is TGCGCCAGCAGCTCGGGAGGAGCCAACGTCCTGACTTTC.

The chain combines TRBV19 with TRBJ1-3; D might be TRBD1 (6 bases). Trimming took off 0 bases at V and 8 bases at J, with 20 bases between the two ends. The germline V gene encodes CDR1 LNHDA and CDR2 SQIVND (reference sequence). CDR3 length equals 17 residues. In DNA, the CDR3 is TGTGCCAGTAGTATAGATCGTTGGGACAAGGCGGAAGACACCATATATTTT. Protein sequence: CASSIDRWDKAEDTIYF.